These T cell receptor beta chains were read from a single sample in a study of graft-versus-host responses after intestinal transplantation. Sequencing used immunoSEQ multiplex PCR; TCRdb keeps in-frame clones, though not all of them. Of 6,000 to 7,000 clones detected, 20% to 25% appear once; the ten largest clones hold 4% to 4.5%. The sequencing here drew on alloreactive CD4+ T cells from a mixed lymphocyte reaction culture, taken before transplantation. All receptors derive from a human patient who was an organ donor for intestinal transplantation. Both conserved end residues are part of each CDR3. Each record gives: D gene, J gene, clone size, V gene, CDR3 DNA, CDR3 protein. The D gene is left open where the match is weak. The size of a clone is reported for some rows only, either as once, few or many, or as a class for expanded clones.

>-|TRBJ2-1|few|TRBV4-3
TGCGCCAGCAGCCGTGACAGTTTCTCCTACAATGAGCAGTTCTTC
CASSRDSFSYNEQFF
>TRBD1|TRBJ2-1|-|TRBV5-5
TGTGCCAGCAGCCCGAGCCGGGACAGGGAATACAATGAGCAGTTCTTC
CASSPSRDREYNEQFF
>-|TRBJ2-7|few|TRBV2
TGTTCCAGCAGCCCGGACAGTGGACCCGAGCAGTACTTC
CSSSPDSGPEQYF
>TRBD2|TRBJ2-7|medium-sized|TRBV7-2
TGTGCCAGCAGCTTCCGGACTAGTAATCAGCAGTACTTC
CASSFRTSNQQYF
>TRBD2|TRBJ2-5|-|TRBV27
TGTGCCATCAGTCTAGCGGGAGACGAGACCCAGTACTTC
CAISLAGDETQYF
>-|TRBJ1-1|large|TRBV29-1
TGCAGCGTTAACAGGTTGAACACTGAAGCTTTCTTT
CSVNRLNTEAFF
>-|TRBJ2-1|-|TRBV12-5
TGTGCTAGTGGTTTGGGACAGGCGGGAGCGGATGAGCAGTTCTTC
CASGLGQAGADEQFF
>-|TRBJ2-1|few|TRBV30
TGTGCCTGGGGGCGTAGGGGGGGCTCCTACAATGAGCAGTTCTTC
CAWGRRGGSYNEQFF
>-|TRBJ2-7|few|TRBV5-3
TGTGCCAGCAGCTTGGGGGGTTACTCCTACGAGCAGTACTTC
CASSLGGYSYEQYF
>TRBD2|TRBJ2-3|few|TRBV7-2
TGTGCCAGCAGCCCTCTAGCGGGAGTCACCACAGATACGCAGTATTTT
CASSPLAGVTTDTQYF
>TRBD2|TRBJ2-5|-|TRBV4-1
TGCGCCAGCAGCCACGTAGCGGGGCCACAAGAGACCCAGTACTTC
CASSHVAGPQETQYF
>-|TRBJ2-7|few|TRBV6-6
TGTGCCAGCAGTTGGACAATCACCTACGAGCAGTACTTC
CASSWTITYEQYF
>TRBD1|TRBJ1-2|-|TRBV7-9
TGTGCCAGCAGGGATCCGGGACAGGGGGACTATGGCTACACCTTC
CASRDPGQGDYGYTF
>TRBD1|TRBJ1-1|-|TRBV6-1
TGTGCCAGCAGTGTCAGACAGGGCCTTAACACTGAAGCTTTCTTT
CASSVRQGLNTEAFF
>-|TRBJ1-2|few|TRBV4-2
TGTGCCAGCAGCTTAGTGGGGGAGAACTATGGCTACACCTTC
CASSLVGENYGYTF
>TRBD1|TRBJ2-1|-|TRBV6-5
TGTGCCAGCAGTTACTCCGGCACAGGGGGTTACAATGAGCAGTTCTTC
CASSYSGTGGYNEQFF
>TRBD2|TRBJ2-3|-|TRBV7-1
TGTGCCAGCAGCTTAGTGGCTAGCGGGACAGATACGCAGTATTTT
CASSLVASGTDTQYF
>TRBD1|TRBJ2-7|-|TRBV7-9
TGTGCCAGCAGCCTACGGACAGGGAACGAGCAGTACTTC
CASSLRTGNEQYF
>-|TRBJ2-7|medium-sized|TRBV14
TGTGCCAGCAGCCTCTCCATCGGCTACGAGCAGTACTTC
CASSLSIGYEQYF
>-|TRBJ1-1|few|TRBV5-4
TGTGCCAGCAGCCAAGATACGGTAGCAGCGAGAGAAGCTTTCTTT
CASSQDTVAAREAFF
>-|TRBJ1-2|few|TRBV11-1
TGTGCCAGCAGCACGGGTGTTGTGGGCTACACCTTC
CASSTGVVGYTF
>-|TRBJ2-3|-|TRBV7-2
TGTGCCAGCAGCTATGTAGACCCGTCTACAGATACGCAGTATTTT
CASSYVDPSTDTQYF
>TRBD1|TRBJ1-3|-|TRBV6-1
TGTGCCAGCAGTCTTGGGACAGTTGGAAACACCATATATTTT
CASSLGTVGNTIYF
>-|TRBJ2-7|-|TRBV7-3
TGTGCCAGCAGCTTAGCCGTTACTTCGGGGAGGTACGAGCAGTACTTC
CASSLAVTSGRYEQYF
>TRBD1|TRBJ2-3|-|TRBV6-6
TGTGCCAGCAGCCGCGGACAGGGGACAGATACGCAGTATTTT
CASSRGQGTDTQYF
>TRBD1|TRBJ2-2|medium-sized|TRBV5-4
TGTGCCAGCAGCTTGCCCGGGACAGGGGTGGGGGAGCTGTTTTTT
CASSLPGTGVGELFF
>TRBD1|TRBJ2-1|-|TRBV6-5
TGTGCCAGCAGTTACTCGAGGGGGCGCAATGAGCAGTTCTTC
CASSYSRGRNEQFF
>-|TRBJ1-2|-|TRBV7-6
TGTGCCAACGAAGGGACCGACCTGGGTGGCTACACCTTC
CANEGTDLGGYTF
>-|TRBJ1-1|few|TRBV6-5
TGTGCCAGCAGTTACTCGGCAGGGACTAACACTGAAGCTTTCTTT
CASSYSAGTNTEAFF
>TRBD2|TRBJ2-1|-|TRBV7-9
TGTGCCAGCAGCGATGGGACTAGCGGGAGGGTCGTAAATGAGCAGTTCTTC
CASSDGTSGRVVNEQFF
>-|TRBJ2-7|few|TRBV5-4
TGTGCCAGCAGCTTGACTAGTTCCTACGAGCAGTACTTC
CASSLTSSYEQYF
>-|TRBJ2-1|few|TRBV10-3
TGTGCCAGCAGTTACTCGGAGGCCTACAATGAGCAGTTCTTC
CASSYSEAYNEQFF
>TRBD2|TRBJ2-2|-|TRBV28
TGTGCCAGCAGTTTGTCGCTAGCGGGAGCCGGGGAGCTGTTTTTT
CASSLSLAGAGELFF
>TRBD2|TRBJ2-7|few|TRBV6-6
TGTGCCAGCAGTCCTCCCGGGACTAGCGGGATTTACGAGCAGTACTTC
CASSPPGTSGIYEQYF
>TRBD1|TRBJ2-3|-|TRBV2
TGTGCCAGCAGTAGTGACAGGGCGACAGATACGCAGTATTTT
CASSSDRATDTQYF
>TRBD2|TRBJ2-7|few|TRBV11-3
TGTGCCAGCAGCTTAGCGGCGGGAGGGTCTTTCGAGCAGTACTTC
CASSLAAGGSFEQYF
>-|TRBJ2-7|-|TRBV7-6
TGTGCCAGCAGCGTGACCCAGACCTACGAGCAGTACTTC
CASSVTQTYEQYF
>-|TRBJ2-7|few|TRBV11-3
TGTGCCAGCAGCTTTGGCGGCTACGAGCAGTACTTC
CASSFGGYEQYF
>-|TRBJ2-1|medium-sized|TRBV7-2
TGTGCCAGCAGCTTAGCGCTAGGCAATGAGCAGTTCTTC
CASSLALGNEQFF
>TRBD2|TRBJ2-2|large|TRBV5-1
TGCGCCAGCAGCAGTCATTCCGCTAGCGGGAGAGTCACCGGGGAGCTGTTTTTT
CASSSHSASGRVTGELFF
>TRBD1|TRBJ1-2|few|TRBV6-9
TGTGCCAGCAGTGATTGGACGACAGGGGTATTATGGGGCTACACCTTC
CASSDWTTGVLWGYTF
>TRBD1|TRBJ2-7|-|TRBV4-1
TGCGCCAGCAGCCAAGCCGGGACAGGGGGCTACGAGCAGTACTTC
CASSQAGTGGYEQYF
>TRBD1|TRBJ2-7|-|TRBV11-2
TGTGCCAGCACCCGGACAGGGTTGAATGACGAGCAGTACTTC
CASTRTGLNDEQYF
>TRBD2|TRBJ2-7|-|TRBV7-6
TGTGCCAGCAGCTTATCTCTTGGGGGTTCTGGACTAGTTTCCTACGAGCAGTACTTC
CASSLSLGGSGLVSYEQYF
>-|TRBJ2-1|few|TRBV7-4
TGTGCCAGCAGCTTGTTCGGCTCGATCTACAATGAGCAGTTCTTC
CASSLFGSIYNEQFF
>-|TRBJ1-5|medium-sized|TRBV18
TGTGCCAGCTCACCACATAGCAATCAGCCCCAGCATTTT
CASSPHSNQPQHF
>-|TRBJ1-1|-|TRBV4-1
TGCGCCAGCAGCAAAGACCGGTGGGGGGACACTGAAGCTTTCTTT
CASSKDRWGDTEAFF
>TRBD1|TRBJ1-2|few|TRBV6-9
TGTGCCAGCAGTCAGGACAGGGACAACTATGGCTACACCTTC
CASSQDRDNYGYTF